These 31 T cell receptor beta chains were sequenced from one sample in a study of T cells in tuberculosis. Time point meaning: new active TB diagnosis, blood taken before or within 7 days of starting treatment. Assay: immunoSEQ multiplex PCR; the TCRdb copy retains only in-frame clones and omits some. This table holds fewer than 35,000 clones, roughly 82% found once. The material sequenced was PBMCs, taken at tuberculosis diagnosis. Receptors originate from an adult with tuberculosis.

The chain links TRBV18 to TRBJ1-4, with D perhaps matching TRBD1 (5 bases). The CDR3 has 12 residues. The germline V gene encodes CDR1 KGHSH and CDR2 LQKENI. Trimming removed 6 bases at V and 7 bases at J, with 9 bases between. CDR3 residues: CASSPDIEKLFF. CDR3 nucleotides: TGTGCCAGCTCCCCGGACATTGAAAAACTGTTTTTT.

The sample holds a few counts of this clone. The CDR3 sequence is CASSLITGGPGNTIYF. Here the CDR3 DNA reads TGTGCCAGCAGCTTGATCACAGGGGGTCCTGGAAACACCATATATTTT. The chain employs TRBV13 and TRBJ1-3; 8 bases match TRBD1. V lost 3 bases to trimming and J lost 2 bases; unmatched junction nucleotides: 6. The CDR3 contains 16 residues. Germline V CDR1 and CDR2: PRHDT, FYEKMQ (reference sequence).

This chain links TRBV6-5 with TRBJ1-2; D gene ambiguous. V was cut by 5 bases and J by 3 bases, with 7 bases left in between. In germline, CDR1 is MNHEY, CDR2 SVGAGI. The CDR3 contains 12 residues. The DNA for the CDR3 is TGTGCCAGCAGTAAACGGTACTATGGCTACACCTTC. Its translation: CASSKRYYGYTF.

The gene calls are TRBV7-2 and TRBJ2-5, with TRBD2 matching over 9 bases. The CDR3 runs 16 residues. The J segment lost 4 bases and the V segment lost 2 bases, leaving 8 bases of the junction unmatched. Germline CDR1 and CDR2: SGHTA and FQGNSA. CDR3: CASSLRPAGGSETQYF. In DNA form, the CDR3 reads TGTGCCAGCAGCTTAAGGCCGGCGGGAGGGTCAGAGACCCAGTACTTC.

The gene calls are TRBV30 and TRBJ1-1; TRBD1 is a possible D gene (6 bases). The CDR3 totals 15 residues. The germline V gene has CDR1 GTSNPN and CDR2 SVGIG (reference sequence). Trimming removed 0 bases at V and 4 bases at J, with 15 bases between. The CDR3 nucleotides read TGTGCCTGGAGTGTACGCAGGGGCGCGGTCACTGAAGCTTTCTTT. It translates to CAWSVRRGAVTEAFF.

The genes are TRBV5-1 and TRBJ1-2; 8 nucleotides line up with TRBD1. The CDR3 spans 15 residues. V shed 3 bases, J shed 1 base, and the junction held 5 bases outside the gene matches. Per germline, CDR1 SGHRS and CDR2 YFSETQ. CDR3 residues: CASSWGQADNYGYTF. The CDR3 DNA follows: TGCGCCAGCAGCTGGGGACAGGCTGATAACTATGGCTACACCTTC.

This chain connects TRBV7-2 to TRBJ1-2; D may be TRBD1 (6 bases). Trimming cost V 3 bases and J 6 bases, with 8 bases left between them. Germline V gene lookup returns CDR1 SGHTA and CDR2 FQGNSA. The CDR3 contains 12 residues. The CDR3 is CASSLNRDGYTF. The CDR3 coding sequence is TGTGCCAGCAGCTTGAACAGGGATGGCTACACCTTC. Variable domain in full (rest from reference TRBV7-2 and TRBJ1-2): GAGVSQSPSNKVTEKGKDVELRCDPISGHTALYWYRQSLGQGLEFLIYFQGNSAPDKSGLPSDRFSAERTGGSVSTLTIQRTQQEDSAVYLCASSLNRDGYTFGSGTRLTVV.

This rearrangement joins TRBV6-1 to TRBJ1-1, with 7 nucleotides matching TRBD1. This CDR3 region has 17 residues. Looked up from germline, CDR1 is MNHNS and CDR2 is SASEGT. V was pared by 0 bases and J by 2 bases, with 9 bases of the junction left unmatched. Here the CDR3 DNA reads TGTGCCAGCAGTGAAGCGCTTCTGGGGACAGTCAACACTGAAGCTTTCTTT. As protein: CASSEALLGTVNTEAFF.

This chain links TRBV27 with TRBJ2-7, with D perhaps TRBD2 (6 bases). This CDR3 is built from 15 residues. Germline V gives CDR1 MNHEY, CDR2 SMNVEV (reference sequence). Trimming removed 2 bases from V and 1 base from J, with 12 bases in between. The CDR3 sequence: CASSLGGTGSYEQYF. CDR3 nucleotide sequence: TGTGCCAGCAGTTTAGGGGGGACCGGATCCTACGAGCAGTACTTC.

The chain carries TRBV5-6 and TRBJ1-2, with a possible D match to TRBD1 (5 bases). The CDR3 is made up of 18 amino acids. Germline-derived CDR1 and CDR2 are SGHDT and YYEEEE. The V end lost 0 bases, the J end lost 4 bases, and 22 bases lay between the germline ends. CDR3 coding DNA: TGTGCCAGCAGCTTGGTCGTAGAAGGGGCAGGAGATACCTATGGCTACACCTTC. Protein: CASSLVVEGAGDTYGYTF. Complete variable domain (other parts from reference TRBV5-6 and TRBJ1-2): DAGVTQSPTHLIKTRGQQVTLRCSPKSGHDTVSWYQQALGQGPQFIFQYYEEEERQRGNFPDRFSGHQFPNYSSELNVNALLLGDSALYLCASSLVVEGAGDTYGYTFGSGTRLTVV.

This chain connects TRBV6-1 to TRBJ2-2; D perhaps matches TRBD2 (5 bases). Germline-derived CDR1 and CDR2 are MNHNS and SASEGT. The CDR3 covers 16 residues. V was clipped by 0 bases and J by 2 bases, with 10 bases between them. Here the CDR3 DNA reads TGTGCCAGCAGTGAAGCTAGCGTCGCAAACACCGGGGAGCTGTTTTTT. Protein: CASSEASVANTGELFF.

The chain joins TRBV15 to TRBJ1-5; TRBD1 might be the D (6 bases). Germline CDR1 and CDR2: LNHNV and YYDKDF (reference sequence). The CDR3 is 18 amino acids. Trimming shortened V by 0 bases and J by 0 bases, and 15 bases separated the two germline ends. The CDR3 spells CATSRDPGDYHSNQPQHF. CDR3 in DNA: TGTGCCACCAGCAGAGATCCAGGGGATTATCATAGCAATCAGCCCCAGCATTTT. Together with reference TRBV15 and TRBJ1-5, the CDR3 gives the full variable domain: DAMVIQNPRYQVTQFGKPVTLSCSQTLNHNVMYWYQQKSSQAPKLLFHYYDKDFNNEADTPDNFQSRRPNTSFCFLDIRSPGLGDTAMYLCATSRDPGDYHSNQPQHFGDGTRLSIL.

The J gene is TRBJ2-1, the V gene TRBV9, with D maybe TRBD2 (6 bases). The CDR3 is made up of 13 amino acids. V shed 4 bases and J shed 10 bases, with 15 bases lying between them. Germline V CDR1 and CDR2: SGDLS, YYNGEE. The CDR3 sequence: CASSPPAGWEQFF. CDR3 DNA sequence: TGTGCCAGCAGCCCTCCGGCGGGATGGGAGCAGTTCTTC.

This sequence joins TRBV4-1 and TRBJ2-7; TRBD1 matches at 9 bases. Per the germline V gene, CDR1 is MGHRA and CDR2 is YSYEKL. V dropped 4 bases and J dropped 0; count of bases not matched to a gene: 10. The CDR3 has 17 residues. DNA of the CDR3: TGCGCCAGCAGCCCAGTCACTCCGGGACAGGGCTCCTACGAGCAGTACTTC. Translation gives CASSPVTPGQGSYEQYF.

The rearrangement uses TRBV18 and TRBJ1-1; TRBD1 agrees at 7 bases. From germline, CDR1 is KGHSH and CDR2 LQKENI. V lost 5 bases to trimming and J lost 7 bases; unmatched junction nucleotides: 7. This CDR3 has 13 amino acids. The CDR3 DNA reads TGTGCCAGCTCAACGGACAGGAAGGGTGAAGCTTTCTTT. This codes for CASSTDRKGEAFF. The full variable domain, completed using reference TRBV18 and TRBJ1-1, is NAGVMQNPRHLVRRRGQEARLRCSPMKGHSHVYWYRQLPEEGLKFMVYLQKENIIDESGMPKERFSAEFPKEGPSILRIQQVVRGDSAAYFCASSTDRKGEAFFGQGTRLTVV.

The rearrangement joins TRBV5-6 to TRBJ2-3; the D gene is possibly TRBD1 (6 bases). The V gene lost 9 bases and the J gene lost 4 bases, with 12 bases spanning the gap. CDR1 is SGHDT, CDR2 YYEEEE, per germline. This CDR3 region has 12 residues. The CDR3 bases are TGTGCCACCCAGGGGAATGCAGATACGCAGTATTTT. Residues: CATQGNADTQYF.

The chain uses TRBV4-1 and TRBJ1-1; no firm D call. The CDR3 covers 16 residues. Germline-derived CDR1 and CDR2 are MGHRA and YSYEKL. V dropped 4 bases and J dropped 0 bases, with 15 bases sitting between them. The CDR3 DNA is TGCGCCAGCAGCCGGGCGGGAGGGAGACTGAACACTGAAGCTTTCTTT. Translating gives CASSRAGGRLNTEAFF.

The rearrangement links TRBV28 to TRBJ1-1; a possible D gene is TRBD1 (6 bases). This CDR3 is built from 15 residues. Germline values: CDR1 MDHEN, CDR2 SYDVKM. V was shortened by 6 bases and J by 0 bases, with 14 bases between the two germline ends. CDR3 DNA sequence: TGTGCCAGCAGCCGTACTGGACAGTTGAACACTGAAGCTTTCTTT. Translating it yields CASSRTGQLNTEAFF.

This clone was seen just once. The J gene is TRBJ1-1, the V gene TRBV7-8; 7 bases are shared with TRBD1. The junction had 6 bases not matched to a gene; V was cut back by 7 bases and J by 1 base. The CDR3 is made up of 14 amino acids. Per germline, CDR1 SGHVS and CDR2 FQNEAQ. CDR3 in amino acids: CASIEDRKNTEAFF. In nucleotides, the CDR3 is TGTGCCAGCATCGAGGACAGGAAGAACACTGAAGCTTTCTTT.

The chain combines TRBV7-9 with TRBJ1-3; 7 positions agree with TRBD1. This CDR3 is built from 14 residues. Germline V gives CDR1 SEHNR, CDR2 FQNEAQ (reference sequence). V gave up 1 base and J gave up 3 bases; unmatched junction bases: 0. CDR3 protein: CASSLGQGGNTIYF. For the CDR3, the DNA is TGTGCCAGCAGCTTAGGACAGGGTGGAAACACCATATATTTT.

The V gene is TRBV14, the J gene TRBJ2-7; TRBD2 matches 13 bases. The germline V gene has CDR1 SGHDN and CDR2 FVKESK. The junction had 3 bases not matched to a gene; V was cut back by 5 bases and J by 2 bases. This CDR3 region has 15 residues. For the CDR3, the DNA is TGTGCCAGCAGCGCCGGGACTAGCGGGACCTACGAGCAGTACTTC. As protein: CASSAGTSGTYEQYF.

The chain joins TRBV9 to TRBJ2-1, with 7 bases matching TRBD1. The V and J ends lost 2 bases and 5 bases, in that order; junction bases with no gene match: 7. Per the germline V gene, CDR1 is SGDLS and CDR2 is YYNGEE. CDR3 length equals 15 residues. In DNA, the CDR3 is TGTGCCAGCAGCGTTAGACAGGGTTTTAACAATGAGCAGTTCTTC. Encoded protein: CASSVRQGFNNEQFF.

The chain combines TRBV27 with TRBJ2-7; TRBD1 matches at 8 bases. This CDR3 region has 14 residues. V shed 2 bases and J 2 bases; nucleotides not matched to a gene: 2. Germline-derived CDR1 and CDR2 are MNHEY and SMNVEV (reference sequence). CDR3 DNA sequence: TGTGCCAGCAGTTTAGGGACAGGACCCTACGAGCAGTACTTC. Amino acids: CASSLGTGPYEQYF.

This chain links TRBV9 with TRBJ1-4; D perhaps matches TRBD1 (6 bases). Per the germline V gene, CDR1 is SGDLS and CDR2 is YYNGEE. V was shortened by 3 bases and J by 2 bases, with 8 bases between the two germline ends. This CDR3 spans 14 amino acids. This CDR3 is CASSERGTNEKLFF. The CDR3 nucleotides read TGTGCCAGCAGCGAGAGGGGGACTAATGAAAAACTGTTTTTT.

This clone was picked up one time. This rearrangement joins TRBV28 to TRBJ1-1; D not resolved. Trimming took 6 bases from V and 3 from J, leaving 5 bases between them. Germline V gene data show CDR1 as MDHEN and CDR2 as SYDVKM. The CDR3 runs 11 residues. CDR3 sequence (DNA): TGTGCCAGCAGGGGCTACACTGAAGCTTTCTTT. This translates into CASRGYTEAFF.

The V call is TRBV10-3, the J call TRBJ1-1; TRBD1 matches 12 bases. Germline V gives CDR1 ENHRY, CDR2 SYGVKD. The CDR3 runs to 15 residues. With 4 bases clipped from V and 4 bases from J, the junction kept 4 bases outside the gene matches. CDR3 sequence: CAISGAGQGATEAFF. As DNA, the CDR3 is TGTGCCATCAGTGGGGCGGGACAGGGGGCCACTGAAGCTTTCTTT.

This chain joins TRBV5-1 and TRBJ1-4; 9 bases align to TRBD1. V gave up 1 base and J gave up 7 bases; unmatched junction bases: 8. Germline CDR1 and CDR2: SGHRS and YFSETQ. The CDR3 runs 16 residues. As DNA, the CDR3 is TGCGCCAGCAGCTTGCAACCGGGACAGGGCGGTGAAAAACTGTTTTTT. Translated: CASSLQPGQGGEKLFF. Using reference TRBV5-1 and TRBJ1-4 for the parts outside the CDR3, the full variable domain is KAGVTQTPRYLIKTRGQQVTLSCSPISGHRSVSWYQQTPGQGLQFLFEYFSETQRNKGNFPGRFSGRQFSNSRSEMNVSTLELGDSALYLCASSLQPGQGGEKLFFGSGTQLSVL.

This clone was counted a few times. This chain links TRBV19 with TRBJ1-3; D perhaps matches TRBD1 (6 bases). The V end was cut by 7 bases, the J end by 0 bases, with 19 bases between. There are 17 residues in the CDR3. From germline, CDR1 is LNHDA and CDR2 SQIVND (reference sequence). This chain's CDR3 is CASTSLQGHSSGNTIYF. The CDR3, as DNA: TGTGCCAGTACCTCCCTCCAGGGGCACAGCTCTGGAAACACCATATATTTT.

This clone was detected only once. The chain has TRBV7-6 and TRBJ2-1, with TRBD1 identical over 8 bases. The length of the CDR3 is 15 residues. Germline CDR1 is SGHVS and CDR2 is FNYEAQ. J was trimmed by 9 bases and V by 5 bases; bases with no gene match: 12. The CDR3: CASSTQGAGTSEQFF. CDR3 DNA sequence: TGTGCCAGCAGCACGCAGGGGGCTGGGACCAGTGAGCAGTTCTTC.

This clone has just a few counts. J is TRBJ1-2 and V is TRBV6-5; 7 bases are a match to TRBD1. The CDR3 is 16 residues long. Germline V CDR1 and CDR2: MNHEY, SVGAGI. V lost 4 bases and J lost 6; bases outside the gene matches: 14. The CDR3 loop is CASSLRQGSPLHGYTF. CDR3 bases: TGTGCCAGCAGTTTGCGACAGGGATCACCCCTTCATGGCTACACCTTC.

This clone was observed once. V gene TRBV4-2 combines with J gene TRBJ2-1, with 9 bases matching TRBD1. The V segment lost 0 bases and the J segment 6 bases; nucleotides outside the gene matches: 0. There are 14 residues in the CDR3. From germline, CDR1 is LGHNA and CDR2 YNFKEQ. CDR3 protein: CASSQETGGNEQFF. CDR3 coding DNA: TGTGCCAGCAGCCAAGAGACAGGGGGCAATGAGCAGTTCTTC.